This T cell receptor (beta chain) was recorded in a study of monozygotic twins with inflammatory bowel disease. Making cDNA involved eight separate reactions per sample. UMIs bearing a 6-nucleotide sample barcode were added through template switching. TCRdb reworked the 5' RACE reads into one entry per CDR3 protein, no DNA. With approximately 390,000 distinct CDR3 sequences in the sample, the ten largest clones hold 2% to 2.5%. Looked up from germline, CDR1 is SGHRS and CDR2 is YFSETQ. The CDR3 runs to 16 residues. The clonotype originates from a human donor with ulcerative colitis or Crohn's disease, or a healthy co-twin of an affected twin (not recorded which). The chain has TRBV5-1 and TRBJ2-5; no DNA is available, so the TRBD2 call from TCRdb remains unchecked. The sequencing sample was made of blood. CDR3 region: CASSPLAGRAGETQYF.